These T cell receptor beta chains were read from a single sample in a study of technical replicates of blood from several donors. The method was immunoSEQ multiplex PCR; TCRdb's version includes in-frame clones alone and lacks a portion of them. The table lists about 53,000 clones, approximately 86% of them singletons. The sample consisted of PBMCs. These receptors were collected from a human donor in good health. Some clones in this sample may be carry-over from other donors' samples. Both conserved end residues are part of each CDR3. A D gene is named only where the DNA matches it firmly. Size is stated for part of the rows, as once, few or many counts, or as a class when the clone is expanded.

D gene	V gene	J gene	clone size	CDR3 DNA	CDR3 protein
-	TRBV7-3	TRBJ2-5	-	TGTGCCAGCAGCTCGTCCGGGACTGGGGGAGAGACCCAGTACTTC	CASSSSGTGGETQYF
-	TRBV5-3	TRBJ2-1	-	TGTGCCAGACTACCGGTAGCTCCTTTTTACGAGCAGTTCTTC	CARLPVAPFYEQFF
-	TRBV10-1	TRBJ2-5	-	TGCGCCAGCAGTGGAGGTAATGAGACCCAGTACTTC	CASSGGNETQYF
TRBD2	TRBV30	TRBJ2-1	-	TGTGCCTGGAGTCGGCTAGCGGGAGACAATGAGCAGTTCTTC	CAWSRLAGDNEQFF
-	TRBV6-5	TRBJ1-2	-	TGTGCCAGCAGTTACTCGAGAGTATATGGCTACACCTTC	CASSYSRVYGYTF
-	TRBV4-3	TRBJ1-2	-	TGCGCCAGCAGCCAAGGGATCGTGGAGAACTATGGCTACACCTTC	CASSQGIVENYGYTF
-	TRBV27	TRBJ1-1	-	TGTGCCAGCAGTTTATCCGGACAGATGAACACTGAAGCTTTCTTT	CASSLSGQMNTEAFF
-	TRBV7-9	TRBJ2-7	once	TGTGCCAGCAGCTTAGACAGGACCAACTACGAGCAGTACTTC	CASSLDRTNYEQYF
-	TRBV4-1	TRBJ2-2	-	TGCGCCAGCAGCCCGGGACTCACGGGGGACGCGAACACCGGGGAGCTGTTTTTT	CASSPGLTGDANTGELFF
TRBD2	TRBV30	TRBJ2-3	-	TGTGCCTGGAGTACTAGCGGGAGTTCTACGCAGTATTTT	CAWSTSGSSTQYF
-	TRBV19	TRBJ1-2	once	TGTGCCAGTAGTTTTGGACTCCTCTATGGCTACACCTTC	CASSFGLLYGYTF
-	TRBV19	TRBJ1-1	-	TGTGCCAGTAGTTTTGACAGAAACACTGAAGCTTTCTTT	CASSFDRNTEAFF
-	TRBV5-4	TRBJ2-3	once	TGTGCCAGCAGCTCCTGGGGAGCAGATACGCAGTATTTT	CASSSWGADTQYF
-	TRBV18	TRBJ2-1	few	TGTGCCAGCTCACCACCGGTACAGAGGGAATTCTTC	CASSPPVQREFF
TRBD1	TRBV7-2	TRBJ2-7	-	TGTGCCAGCAGCAGAGACATGGCAGGGGGCTACGAGCAGTACTTC	CASSRDMAGGYEQYF
-	TRBV10-2	TRBJ1-6	-	TGCGCCAGCTCGGGGTTTAATTCACCCCTCCACTTT	CASSGFNSPLHF
-	TRBV5-1	TRBJ2-1	-	TGCGCCAGCAGCTTTCTAGGTGCTGAGCAGTTCTTC	CASSFLGAEQFF
TRBD2	TRBV4-3	TRBJ2-2	-	TGCGCCAGCAGCCAAGATTCGCTAGCGGGATCCGACACCGGGGAGCTGTTTTTT	CASSQDSLAGSDTGELFF
-	TRBV7-2	TRBJ1-2	-	TGTGCCAGCAGCTTAGTTACACCTTTCAACTATGGCTACACCTTC	CASSLVTPFNYGYTF
TRBD2	TRBV5-1	TRBJ2-7	-	TGCGCCAGCAGCTTGGCGGCGGGAGGGCCCCCTGAGCAGTACTTC	CASSLAAGGPPEQYF
TRBD1	TRBV7-6	TRBJ2-7	-	TGTGCCAGCAGCTTAGATGCGGCAGGGGGCGAGCAGTACTTC	CASSLDAAGGEQYF
TRBD2	TRBV7-7	TRBJ2-3	-	TGTGCCAGCAGCCCGACTAGCGGGGCCAGCACAGATACGCAGTATTTT	CASSPTSGASTDTQYF
TRBD2	TRBV7-2	TRBJ2-1	-	TGTGCCAGCAGCCGACTAGCGGGAGGGTTGTACAATGAGCAGTTCTTC	CASSRLAGGLYNEQFF
TRBD2	TRBV6-5	TRBJ2-7	-	TGTGCCAGCAGTTACCAGCGGGGGTCCTACGAGCAGTACTTC	CASSYQRGSYEQYF
-	TRBV20-1	TRBJ2-7	-	TGCAGCGGGGTATCTTCATACGAGCAGTACTTC	CSGVSSYEQYF
-	TRBV11-2	TRBJ1-2	-	TGTGCCAGCAGCCTGGGGGGGGGAAGGGGCTACACCTTC	CASSLGGGRGYTF
-	TRBV5-6	TRBJ1-4	-	TGTGCCAGCAGCTCCGATGCTCTGGGGGGTGAAAAACTGTTTTTT	CASSSDALGGEKLFF
-	TRBV7-2	TRBJ1-1	-	TGTGCCAGCACCCGGGGCACTGAAGCTTTCTTT	CASTRGTEAFF
TRBD1	TRBV2	TRBJ1-2	-	TGTGCCAGCAGTCGAGGACAGGGAGGCGGCTACACCTTC	CASSRGQGGGYTF
TRBD1	TRBV4-3	TRBJ1-6	-	TGCGCCAGCAGCCAAGCAAGGACAGGGGGGTCACCCCTCCACTTT	CASSQARTGGSPLHF
-	TRBV14	TRBJ1-2	-	TGTGCCAGCAGCCGAGCTTCAGGGACTGCCTATGGCTACACCTTC	CASSRASGTAYGYTF
TRBD1	TRBV19	TRBJ1-1	-	TGTGCCAGTAGTATAGGGGACAGGGTCGAAGCTTTCTTT	CASSIGDRVEAFF
TRBD2	TRBV6-5	TRBJ2-7	-	TGTGCCAGCAGTTCGGCAGCGGGGGGTCTTTTCTACGAGCAGTACTTC	CASSSAAGGLFYEQYF
-	TRBV27	TRBJ1-3	-	TGTGCCAGCAGTTTATCTGTAGGGGCAAGCGAAAACACCATATATTTT	CASSLSVGASENTIYF
TRBD2	TRBV4-2	TRBJ2-1	-	TGTGCCAGCAGCCGGAGACTAGCGGGAGATTACAATGAGCAGTTCTTC	CASSRRLAGDYNEQFF
-	TRBV18	TRBJ1-2	-	TGTGCCAGCTCACCGCAGGAGGGCCCCCTTGGTGGCTACACCTTC	CASSPQEGPLGGYTF
-	TRBV19	TRBJ1-6	-	TGTGCCAGTAGTATAGGAGGACAGAACAATTCACCCCTCCACTTT	CASSIGGQNNSPLHF
TRBD1	TRBV7-6	TRBJ2-5	-	TGTGCCAGCAGCTTACCTGACAGGGAGATAACAGAGACCCAGTACTTC	CASSLPDREITETQYF
TRBD1	TRBV27	TRBJ2-7	-	TGTGCCAGCAGGAAACGGACAGGTTACGAGCAGTACTTC	CASRKRTGYEQYF
-	TRBV6-6	TRBJ2-7	-	TGTGCCAGCAGACCGGAGGGGCTCTCCTACGAGCAGTACTTC	CASRPEGLSYEQYF
-	TRBV15	TRBJ2-7	-	TGTGCCACCAGCAGCGAACCTAGCGAGAAGTACTTC	CATSSEPSEKYF
-	TRBV4-1	TRBJ1-5	-	TGCGCCAGCAGCCAAGACTATGTCAGGGGCAATCAGCCCCAGCATTTT	CASSQDYVRGNQPQHF
TRBD2	TRBV4-1	TRBJ2-5	once	TGCGCCAGCAGCCAAGGACTAGCGGGAGTGGAGACCCAGTACTTC	CASSQGLAGVETQYF
TRBD1	TRBV2	TRBJ1-4	-	TGTGCCAGCAGAGGGGACAGGGTTGGGCAGGGGGAAAAACTGTTTTTT	CASRGDRVGQGEKLFF
TRBD1	TRBV27	TRBJ2-7	-	TGTGCCAGCATACGGGACAGGTCTTCTTACGAGCAGTACTTC	CASIRDRSSYEQYF
-	TRBV25-1	TRBJ1-1	-	TGTGCCAGCAGTGAATGGGGACAAACCACTGAAGCTTTCTTT	CASSEWGQTTEAFF
TRBD2	TRBV7-9	TRBJ2-5	-	TGTGCCAGCACGGTGGCTAGCGGGGGACCCCGCGAGACCCAGTACTTC	CASTVASGGPRETQYF
-	TRBV5-5	TRBJ1-6	-	TGTGCCAGCAGCTCCCCCGGGGGTTTGGGTTCACCCCTCCACTTT	CASSSPGGLGSPLHF
TRBD2	TRBV14	TRBJ2-3	once	TGTGCCAGCAGCCAGACTAGCGGGACCACAGATACGCAGTATTTT	CASSQTSGTTDTQYF
-	TRBV7-2	TRBJ2-3	-	TGTGCCAGCAGCTCGAAACGGACTCTACCCACAGATACGCAGTATTTT	CASSSKRTLPTDTQYF
TRBD2	TRBV25-1	TRBJ2-3	-	TGTGCCAGCAGTGACCTAGCGGGAGCAGATACGCAGTATTTT	CASSDLAGADTQYF
-	TRBV5-1	TRBJ2-4	-	TGCGCCAGCAGCCCCCCGGGGGAAAACATTCAGTACTTC	CASSPPGENIQYF
TRBD2	TRBV5-4	TRBJ2-7	-	TGTGCCAGCCGAGGTCCGGCGGGAGGGCCGGGGGAGCAGTACTTC	CASRGPAGGPGEQYF
-	TRBV27	TRBJ2-5	-	TGTGCCAGCAGTACGGGGTGGGAGACCCAGTACTTC	CASSTGWETQYF
-	TRBV25-1	TRBJ2-5	-	TGTGCCAGCAGTGAAGGGGCTTTTTACCAAGAGACCCAGTACTTC	CASSEGAFYQETQYF
-	TRBV19	TRBJ1-5	few	TGTGCCAGTAGTATATCCCATCATCGACAGAAATATAGCAATCAGCCCCAGCATTTT	CASSISHHRQKYSNQPQHF